This section outlines one TCR beta chain sequence together with its context. Its antigen remains unidentified. No per-base quality is available; no much larger clone lies one base away. The CDR3 sequence holds 13 residues, the cysteine and phenylalanine included. Of all the DNA, just the CDR3 is kept, 39 bases in frame from base 1. The germline V end is reduced by 2 bases and the J end by 3 bases; junction bases left unmatched: 4. Taken from the germline V gene, the CDR1 and CDR2 loops are SQVTM and ANQGSEA. This specimen comes from a study of T cell changes during pregnancy in multiple sclerosis (dated by TCRdb to about 2019). Regarding the research as a whole: The study examined how the T cell repertoire changed over the course of pregnancy in women with multiple sclerosis.

Libraries came from the immunoSEQ multiplex PCR assay. TCRdb limited this immuneACCESS table to in-frame rearrangements with V and J called. A share of clones is missing; checked studies link under half to unresolved V genes, and the rest is unexplained. In all, the sample holds about 55,000 clones, and 90% to 95% of those were seen once. The ten most abundant clones make up around 3.2% of the sample. The sequence links TRBV29-1 to TRBJ2-7, with TRBD2 identical over 7 junction bases. The TCR sequence derives from a female donor with multiple sclerosis, enrolled in a pregnancy study. Material: CD8+ T cells from peripheral blood mononuclear cells, obtained in the third trimester of pregnancy. The bases read TGCAGCGTTGAACTGGGGGAGGGCTACGAGCAGTACTTC. Translated, it gives CSVELGEGYEQYF.